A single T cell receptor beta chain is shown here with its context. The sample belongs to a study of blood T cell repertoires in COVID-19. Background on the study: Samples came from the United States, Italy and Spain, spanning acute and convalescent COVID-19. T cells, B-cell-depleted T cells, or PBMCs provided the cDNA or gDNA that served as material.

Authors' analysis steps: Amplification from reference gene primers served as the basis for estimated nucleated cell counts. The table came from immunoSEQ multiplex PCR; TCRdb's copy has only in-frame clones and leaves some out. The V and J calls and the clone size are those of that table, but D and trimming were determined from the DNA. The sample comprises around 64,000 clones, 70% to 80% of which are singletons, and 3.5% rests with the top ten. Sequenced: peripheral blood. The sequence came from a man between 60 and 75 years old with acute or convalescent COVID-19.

This chain's CDR3 is CASSQDMGLNYGYTF. DNA of the CDR3: TGTGCCAGCAGCCAAGATATGGGCTTAAACTATGGCTACACCTTC. The chain has TRBV3-1 (or the pseudogene TRBV3-2) and TRBJ1-2; D remains ambiguous. The CDR3 sequence is 15 residues long. CDR1 is LGHDT and CDR2 is YNNKEL in the germline V gene (reference sequence). Between the trimmed V and J ends, which lost 0 bases and 2 bases, there was a span of 10 bases.